This is a list of T cell receptor beta chains from one sample in a study of blood T cell repertoires in COVID-19. Some clones are missing from TCRdb's copy, which holds only in-frame ones; the method was immunoSEQ multiplex PCR. The sample carries 100,000 to 150,000 clones, roughly 86% recorded once. The sequencing sample was made of peripheral blood. The receptors here all came from a woman aged 70 to 79 with COVID-19, enrolled during active disease. The CDR3 runs from the conserved cysteine through the conserved F or W. The D gene is left open where the match is weak. Only some rows state a clone size, as once, few, many or a class for expanded clones.

D gene,clone size,J gene,V gene,CDR3 DNA,CDR3 protein
-,-,TRBJ2-7,TRBV28,TGTGCCAGCAGTTTCGGGTCGGGCGGGGAGCAGTACTTC,CASSFGSGGEQYF
-,-,TRBJ1-5,TRBV18,TGTGCCAGCTCACCTCATGTAGATAGCAATCAGCCCCAGCATTTT,CASSPHVDSNQPQHF
TRBD1,-,TRBJ1-3,TRBV9,TGTGCCAGCAGCGGACAGGGGTTACCCGGGGACACCATATATTTT,CASSGQGLPGDTIYF
TRBD1,-,TRBJ1-6,TRBV5-1,TGCGCCAGCAGCTTGACTTCCGCGTCGACAGGGCCGGATTCACCCCTCCACTTT,CASSLTSASTGPDSPLHF
-,-,TRBJ1-1,TRBV10-2,TGCGCCAGCAGTGCGACCCGACAGTTGAACACTGAAGCTTTCTTT,CASSATRQLNTEAFF
TRBD1,-,TRBJ1-1,TRBV9,TGTGCCAGCAGCGTATTCCCCCAGGGGGTTGAAGCTTTCTTT,CASSVFPQGVEAFF
TRBD1,-,TRBJ1-2,TRBV12-3/TRBV12-4,TGTGCCAGCAGGCTGAACAGGGGGCACGGCTACACCTTC,CASRLNRGHGYTF
TRBD2,-,TRBJ2-7,TRBV29-1,TGCAGCACCCTGACTAGCGGGGGGGGCGAGCAGTACTTC,CSTLTSGGGEQYF
-,-,TRBJ2-3,TRBV18,TGTGCCAGCTCACCTATGGCTAGCACAGATACGCAGTATTTT,CASSPMASTDTQYF
-,-,TRBJ2-7,TRBV28,TGTGCCAGCAGGACCGGGACTGGGCTTCGCGAGCAGTACTTC,CASRTGTGLREQYF
-,-,TRBJ1-2,TRBV10-1,TGCGCCAGCAGTGAGGCAGGGGATCCAATCTATGGCTACACCTTC,CASSEAGDPIYGYTF
-,-,TRBJ1-1,TRBV6-5,TGTGCCAGCAGTTACCGCGGAGGGCCAGCTTTCTTT,CASSYRGGPAFF
TRBD2,-,TRBJ2-1,TRBV7-9,TGTGCCAGCAGCTTAGGGGGACTAGCAATTGAGCAGTTCTTC,CASSLGGLAIEQFF
TRBD1,-,TRBJ1-6,TRBV5-1,TGCGCCAGCAGCGAAAACAGGGGATATTCACCCCTCCACTTT,CASSENRGYSPLHF
TRBD1,-,TRBJ1-3,TRBV30,TGTGCCTGGAGTGTGGGGACAGTGACTGGAAACACCATATATTTT,CAWSVGTVTGNTIYF
-,-,TRBJ2-7,TRBV23-1,TGCGCCAGCAGTCGAAAACTAGCTCCCTGCGAGCAGTACTTC,CASSRKLAPCEQYF
-,-,TRBJ2-7,TRBV27,TGTGCCAGCAGTTTAGGGGGGAACGAGCAGTACTTC,CASSLGGNEQYF
TRBD1,-,TRBJ1-1,TRBV5-4,TGTGCCAGCAGCCAGGGACAGGGGTTTACTGAAGCTTTCTTT,CASSQGQGFTEAFF
TRBD1,-,TRBJ2-7,TRBV28,TGTGCCAGCAGTTTGTATGCGAAAGGGGACAGGGGGACCCGTGTGTCCTACGAGCAGTACTTC,CASSLYAKGDRGTRVSYEQYF
-,-,TRBJ1-1,TRBV7-2,TGTGCCAGCGCGGGCGTCGTGAACACTGAAGCTTTCTTT,CASAGVVNTEAFF
TRBD2,-,TRBJ2-7,TRBV5-1,TGCGCCAGCAGCTTGAGCGGGGGCTCCCGCGAGCAGTACTTC,CASSLSGGSREQYF
-,many,TRBJ1-5,TRBV6-5,TGTGCCAGCAGGGTTGAGTCCTGGCAGCCCCAGCATTTT,CASRVESWQPQHF
-,-,TRBJ1-5,TRBV28,TGTGCCAGCAGTTTACGGACATTAGGGAATCAGCCCCAGCATTTT,CASSLRTLGNQPQHF
TRBD2,few,TRBJ2-3,TRBV9,TGTGCCAGCAGTCTCGGACTAGCGGGGAGCCCTAGCACAGATACGCAGTATTTT,CASSLGLAGSPSTDTQYF
-,-,TRBJ1-1,TRBV28,TGTGCCGGGGGGGGCTTGAACACTGAAGCTTTCTTT,CAGGGLNTEAFF
-,-,TRBJ1-1,TRBV10-3,TGTGCCATCAGTGAGTCGGGGGGAAGGGACACTGAAGCTTTCTTT,CAISESGGRDTEAFF
-,-,TRBJ1-5,TRBV7-6,TGTGCCAGCAGCTTAGTTTCTATGGTACCGGGACACTACGATCAGCCCCAGCATTTT,CASSLVSMVPGHYDQPQHF
-,-,TRBJ2-5,TRBV12-3/TRBV12-4,TGTGCCAGCAGCCCGAGAGAGGAGACCCAGTACTTC,CASSPREETQYF
TRBD1,-,TRBJ2-7,TRBV28,TGTGCCAGCAGTGAAACAGGGGACGACTCCTACGAGCAGTACTTC,CASSETGDDSYEQYF
-,-,TRBJ2-5,TRBV7-2,TGTGCCAGCAGCTTACGGCAGGGGACCCTCCAAGAGACCCAGTACTTC,CASSLRQGTLQETQYF
-,-,TRBJ1-3,TRBV2,TGTGCCAGCGGAGGACAGAGAAACACCATATATTTT,CASGGQRNTIYF
-,-,TRBJ1-3,TRBV28,TGTGCCAGCAGAGGTTTTGAGGTCTCTGGAAACACCATATATTTT,CASRGFEVSGNTIYF
-,-,TRBJ2-1,TRBV28,TGTGCCACCGGAGGGGGCCACAATGAGCAGTTCTTC,CATGGGHNEQFF
TRBD1,-,TRBJ1-3,TRBV11-2,TGTGCCAGCAGCTCGTGGGGACAGGCGAATGGAAACACCATATATTTT,CASSSWGQANGNTIYF
-,-,TRBJ1-1,TRBV30,TGTGCCTGGAGTCCCGGGACAGAAGCTTTCTTT,CAWSPGTEAFF
TRBD2,-,TRBJ2-1,TRBV2,TGTGCCAGCAGGAAAACCGGGACTACTGGGGACAATGAGCAGTTCTTC,CASRKTGTTGDNEQFF
-,-,TRBJ2-3,TRBV1,TGCACCAATCGGACAGGTGGGACAGGTACGCAGTATTTT,CTNRTGGTGTQYF
-,-,TRBJ1-2,TRBV5-1,TGCGCCAGCAGCTACACAGGGTACGGCTACACCTTC,CASSYTGYGYTF
-,once,TRBJ2-2,TRBV10-3,TGTGCCATCAAAGCAGGGGAAGCCGGGGAGCTGTTTTTT,CAIKAGEAGELFF
-,-,TRBJ1-6,TRBV14,TGTGCCAGCAGCCTACTGAAAGGGGGCTCCTATAATTCACCCCTCCACTTT,CASSLLKGGSYNSPLHF
-,-,TRBJ2-2,TRBV6-5,TGTGCCAGCAGTTACTTTAGCCTGCTGGATACCGGGGAGCTGTTTTTT,CASSYFSLLDTGELFF
TRBD1,-,TRBJ2-7,TRBV5-1,TGCGCCAGCAGCATCTGGGACAGGAGCTCCTACGAGCAGTACTTC,CASSIWDRSSYEQYF
-,few,TRBJ1-4,TRBV7-2,TGTGCCAGCAGCCAGTCCGGGGGGGGCGATGAAAAACTGTTTTTT,CASSQSGGGDEKLFF
-,-,TRBJ1-4,TRBV5-1,TGCGCCAGCAGCTTGGCCTCTAGGCAACCAGAAAAACTGTTTTTT,CASSLASRQPEKLFF
TRBD2,-,TRBJ2-3,TRBV7-3,TGTGCCAGCAGCCCCCTAGCGGGGGGGCCCACAGATACGCAGTATTTT,CASSPLAGGPTDTQYF
-,-,TRBJ2-1,TRBV9,TGTGCCAGCAGCCCGAGAGCTTCCCACAATGAGCAGTTCTTC,CASSPRASHNEQFF
TRBD1,-,TRBJ1-6,TRBV11-2,TGTGCCAGCAGCTCGGACAGGGACTACTATAATTCACCCCTCCACTTT,CASSSDRDYYNSPLHF
TRBD1,-,TRBJ2-3,TRBV19,TGTGCCAGTAGTATAGGACAGGGATGGGGCACAGATACGCAGTATTTT,CASSIGQGWGTDTQYF
TRBD1,-,TRBJ2-7,TRBV6-5,TGTGCCAGCAGCTCCCGGGACAGGTCTGGCGAGCAGTACTTC,CASSSRDRSGEQYF
-,-,TRBJ2-7,TRBV19,TGTGCCAGTAGTACGTCACAGGGCTACGAGCAGTACTTC,CASSTSQGYEQYF
TRBD1,-,TRBJ2-3,TRBV5-1,TGCGCCAGCAGCTCGAACCGCCCCGGGACAGGAAGCACAGATACGCAGTATTTT,CASSSNRPGTGSTDTQYF
TRBD1,-,TRBJ1-5,TRBV19,TGTGCCAGTAGTGCAGGACAGGTTTTCCCCCAGCCCCAGCATTTT,CASSAGQVFPQPQHF